This TCR beta chain was sequenced for a study of cytomegalovirus exposure and HLA in healthy donors. Notes on this clone: The target antigen is unknown.

V shed 4 bases and J 5 bases; nucleotides not matched to a gene: 9. CDR3 length: 16 residues. The germline V gene has CDR1 MGHRA and CDR2 YSYEKL. Produced via immunoSEQ multiplex PCR; TCRdb's table is partial and in-frame only. Of some 320,000 clones detected, about nine tenths appear once; the ten largest clones hold approximately 1%. The study, taken as a whole, reports: Subsequent analysis revealed that first-cohort TCR clusters tended to co-occur in the roughly 120 validation repertoires.

The sequence derives from a woman in her 30s in good health and CMV-seropositive. The chain couples TRBV4-1 to TRBJ2-5; 11 nucleotides line up with TRBD2. Sequenced sample: PBMCs. The CDR3 sequence: CASSLVAGGLYETQYF. In DNA, the CDR3 is TGCGCCAGCAGCCTAGTAGCGGGGGGGCTTTATGAGACCCAGTACTTC.